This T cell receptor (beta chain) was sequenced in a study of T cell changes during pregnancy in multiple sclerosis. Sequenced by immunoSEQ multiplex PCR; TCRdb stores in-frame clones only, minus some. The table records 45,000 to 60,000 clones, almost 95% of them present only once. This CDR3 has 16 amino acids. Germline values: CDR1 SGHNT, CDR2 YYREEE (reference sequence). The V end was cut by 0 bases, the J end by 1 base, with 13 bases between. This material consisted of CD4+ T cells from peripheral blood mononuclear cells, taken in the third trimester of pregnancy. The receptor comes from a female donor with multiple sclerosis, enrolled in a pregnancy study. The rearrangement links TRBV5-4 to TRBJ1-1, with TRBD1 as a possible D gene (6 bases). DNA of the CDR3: TGTGCCAGCAGCTTGGGGGGGCCGACTGGGAACACTGAAGCTTTCTTT. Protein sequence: CASSLGGPTGNTEAFF.